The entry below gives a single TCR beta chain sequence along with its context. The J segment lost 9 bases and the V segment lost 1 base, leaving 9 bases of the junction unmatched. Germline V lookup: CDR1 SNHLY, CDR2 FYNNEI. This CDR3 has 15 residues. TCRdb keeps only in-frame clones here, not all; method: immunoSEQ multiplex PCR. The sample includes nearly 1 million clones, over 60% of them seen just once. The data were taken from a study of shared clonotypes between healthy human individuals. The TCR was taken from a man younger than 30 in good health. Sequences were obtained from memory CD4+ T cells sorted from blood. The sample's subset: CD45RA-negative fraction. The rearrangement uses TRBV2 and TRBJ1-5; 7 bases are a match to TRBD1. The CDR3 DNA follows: TGTGCCAGCAGTGAAGAAGGGGCTACAGGGGCGCCCCAGCATTTT. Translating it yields CASSEEGATGAPQHF.